The TCR beta chain described here comes from a study of human T cells and chemical hapten exposure. Study-level findings and limits: Once DPC sensitization occurred, TCRs above 1 in 1000 frequency showed no change. Since the donors had alopecia, their immune response may not be the same as that of healthy people. Clustering by CDR3 similarity yielded significantly more large clusters from expanded TCRs than controls.

TCRdb re-called the RACE reads with MiXCR, one entry per CDR3 protein. The sample consists of more than 90,000 distinct CDR3 sequences, more than 9% of them appearing once. The CDR3 has 14 amino acids. CDR1 and CDR2 from the germline V gene are SGHTA and FQGNSA. Between the trimmed V and J ends, which lost 2 bases and 2 bases, there was a span of 8 bases. About this clonotype: The antigen is undetermined.

As to time point: patch test 1, 2 weeks after DPC sensitization. Noted treatment: therapeutic diphenylcyclopropenone sensitization with weekly scalp DPC. This clonotype originated in a man between 40 and 49 years old with alopecia areata. Some clones in this sample may be carry-over from other donors' samples. Specimen: whole blood, collected in connection with sensitization to the hapten diphenylcyclopropenone (DPC). V usage is TRBV7-2 and J usage is TRBJ2-3, with a weak D call TRBD2 (6 bases). The CDR3 DNA reads as TGTGCCAGCAGCTTAACGGGAGACACAGATACGCAGTATTTT. As protein: CASSLTGDTDTQYF.